This TCR beta chain was obtained from a study of cytomegalovirus exposure and HLA in healthy donors. On this clone: Its antigen is still unknown.

Study-level points and caveats: A later analysis showed that HLA-associated TCR beta chains had undergone more clonal expansion than equally common others. Some V segments could not be told apart, so they were left out, TRBV6-2 and TRBV6-3 among them.

J lost 4 bases, V lost 1 base, and 15 bases had no gene match. The CDR3 runs 19 residues. Per the germline V gene, CDR1 is MGHRA and CDR2 is YSYEKL. Use of 60 Vbeta and 13 Jbeta primers characterized the PCR. The repertoire was sequenced with immunoSEQ multiplex PCR; TCRdb's copy has only in-frame clones and lacks some. Among 150,000 to 200,000 clones listed, roughly 72% were seen once. Sequencing was carried out using PBMCs. The rearrangement uses TRBV4-1 and TRBJ1-3; 8 bases map to TRBD1. This TCR was recovered from a middle-aged man in good health and CMV-seropositive. In DNA, the CDR3 is TGCGCCAGCAGCCAAGCGAAAGGTGGCCAGGGGGCGCGGGGAAACACCATATATTTT. It encodes CASSQAKGGQGARGNTIYF.